Sequencing of this TCR beta chain was carried out in a study of shared clonotypes between healthy human individuals. Study findings and constraints: Naive CD4 clonotypes overlapped across a handful of donors at approximately 5.3%.

This CDR3 is built from 15 residues. CDR1 and CDR2 from the germline V gene are SEHNR and FQNEAQ (reference sequence). V was clipped by 6 bases and J by 5 bases; unmatched bases: 7. Measured with immunoSEQ multiplex PCR; TCRdb has only the in-frame clones, and not every one. This sample has some 740,000 clones, with 85% to 95% found just once. With respect to this clone: Its antigen remains unidentified.

Selected positively for CCR7 and CD45RO-negative, naive CD8 cells excluded terminally differentiated effector memory CD45RA+ cells. All donors were healthy HIV-negative adults lacking recent acute infections or vaccinations. The TCR was taken from a man younger than 45 in good health. V and J are TRBV7-9 and TRBJ2-1; 10 nucleotides match TRBD2. Material for sequencing was naive CD8+ T cells sorted from blood. The CDR3 is CASSSSGSLHNEQFF. The CDR3 coding sequence is TGTGCCAGCAGTTCTAGCGGGAGCCTCCACAATGAGCAGTTCTTC.